A selection of T cell receptor beta chains follows, all from one sample in a study of blood T cells in healthy people across ages. TCRdb reprocessed the 5' RACE reads via MiXCR and lists one record per CDR3 protein. This repertoire shows approximately 690,000 distinct CDR3 sequences, around 54% found once; its top ten account for more than 35%. Sequencing used blood. These receptors were collected from a man in his sixties in good health. Each CDR3 is given with its conserved first and last residue. Fields, in order: J gene, V gene, CDR3 protein.

j_gene: -; v_gene: TRBV21-1; CDR3aa: CASSKGWGGDEQYF
j_gene: TRBJ2-1; v_gene: TRBV12-5; CDR3aa: CASGLFGTEQFF
j_gene: TRBJ2-5; v_gene: TRBV6-1; CDR3aa: CASSEVGVAVETQYF
j_gene: TRBJ1-5; v_gene: TRBV12-3/TRBV12-4; CDR3aa: CASSLRGSNQPQHF
j_gene: TRBJ2-1; v_gene: TRBV5-1; CDR3aa: CASSLIGTNEQFF
j_gene: TRBJ2-5; v_gene: TRBV9; CDR3aa: CASSGTGTFEETQYF
j_gene: TRBJ2-7; v_gene: TRBV10-3; CDR3aa: CAISEGTGVLSYEQYF
j_gene: -; v_gene: TRBV9; CDR3aa: CASSLPGLAGGTETQYF
j_gene: TRBJ1-1; v_gene: TRBV28; CDR3aa: CVSSLGTEGTEAFF
j_gene: TRBJ2-7; v_gene: TRBV2; CDR3aa: CASAWDRGGEQYF
j_gene: -; v_gene: TRBV6-5; CDR3aa: CASSYSGGIGETQYF
j_gene: TRBJ2-3; v_gene: TRBV5-1; CDR3aa: CASSLGGLRTDTQYF
j_gene: TRBJ2-1; v_gene: TRBV5-1; CDR3aa: CASSSQPSSGYSSYNEQFF
j_gene: TRBJ2-7; v_gene: TRBV7-6; CDR3aa: CASSLEGTGVYEQYF
j_gene: TRBJ1-2; v_gene: TRBV28; CDR3aa: CASSLNPGATSYGYTF
j_gene: TRBJ1-1; v_gene: TRBV7-9; CDR3aa: CASSSRQGGPMNTEAFF
j_gene: -; v_gene: TRBV9; CDR3aa: CASSEMASGGETQYF
j_gene: TRBJ1-2; v_gene: TRBV6-5; CDR3aa: CASSPQRLYGYTF
j_gene: TRBJ1-2; v_gene: TRBV9; CDR3aa: CASSAPPGVGYTF
j_gene: TRBJ2-1; v_gene: TRBV5-1; CDR3aa: CASSLGDRLYNEQFF
j_gene: TRBJ2-7; v_gene: TRBV29-1; CDR3aa: CSVECWGRGQQYF
j_gene: TRBJ1-1; v_gene: TRBV25-1; CDR3aa: CASSEWGRGNTEAFF
j_gene: TRBJ1-6; v_gene: TRBV6-2/TRBV6-3; CDR3aa: CASRPSGGDSPLHF